Below are 28 T cell receptor beta chains sequenced from a single sample in a study of PD-1 blockade in classical Hodgkin lymphoma. Relapse after autologous stem cell transplantation occurred in every patient, and brentuximab vedotin exposure varied. The repertoire was sequenced with immunoSEQ multiplex PCR; TCRdb's copy has only in-frame clones and lacks some. There are tens of thousands of clones in the sample; roughly 80% occur only once, and about 8% lies in the top ten. The specimen comprised peripheral blood mononuclear cells (PBMCs), sampled before the second cycle of nivolumab. These receptors were collected from a human donor with classical Hodgkin lymphoma.

The chain employs TRBV9 and TRBJ2-7, with a weak D call TRBD1 (6 bases). Trimming took off 0 bases at V and 2 bases at J, with 12 bases between the two ends. CDR1 is SGDLS, CDR2 YYNGEE, per germline. The CDR3 sequence is 15 residues long. The CDR3 nucleotides read TGTGCCAGCAGCGTAGAGACAGGACGAGCCTACGAGCAGTACTTC. Protein sequence: CASSVETGRAYEQYF.

This chain links TRBV6-6 with TRBJ1-5; D not resolved. Germline assignment: CDR1 MNHNY and CDR2 SVGAGI (reference sequence). The CDR3 is 16 amino acids. V was shortened by 2 bases and J by 0 bases, with 11 bases between the two germline ends. The CDR3 sequence is CASSYSQVYSNQPQHF. CDR3 nucleotide sequence: TGTGCCAGCAGTTACAGCCAGGTATATAGCAATCAGCCCCAGCATTTT.

The gene calls are TRBV6-5 and TRBJ2-7; 8 bases match TRBD2. Per the germline V gene, CDR1 is MNHEY and CDR2 is SVGAGI. V shed 4 bases and J 0 bases; nucleotides not matched to a gene: 5. The CDR3 totals 15 residues. For the CDR3, the DNA is TGTGCCAGCAGTTCTCCGGCGGGGGGCTCCTACGAGCAGTACTTC. Translated: CASSSPAGGSYEQYF.

This chain joins TRBV5-4 and TRBJ2-2; 10 nucleotides match TRBD1. The length of the CDR3 is 15 residues. Germline trimming cut 4 bases from V and 4 bases from J; bases unmatched to any gene: 4. Germline loops: CDR1 SGHNT, CDR2 YYREEE (reference sequence). This CDR3 reads CASSLGDRGTGELFF. The DNA of the CDR3 is TGTGCCAGCAGCCTGGGGGACAGGGGCACCGGGGAGCTGTTTTTT.

J is TRBJ1-6 and V is TRBV13, with D unclear. Germline V CDR1 and CDR2: PRHDT, FYEKMQ (reference sequence). CDR3 length: 12 amino acids. V was cut by 7 bases and J by 7 bases, with 8 bases left in between. For the CDR3, the DNA is TGTGCCAGCACCTCTGGAAATTCACCCCTCCACTTT. It translates to CASTSGNSPLHF.

The CDR3 reads CASSYSGQTNEKLFF. CDR3 DNA: TGTGCCAGCAGTTACTCCGGGCAAACTAATGAAAAACTGTTTTTT. The rearrangement joins TRBV6-6 to TRBJ1-4, with D unresolved. The CDR3 length is 15 residues. The V end was cut by 0 bases, the J end by 1 base, with 6 bases between. The V gene's germline CDR1 is MNHNY and CDR2 SVGAGI (reference sequence).

V gene TRBV7-9 combines with J gene TRBJ2-1; 8 bases map to TRBD1. After removal of 2 bases from V and 7 bases from J, the junction contained 13 bases not matched to a gene. Per germline, CDR1 SEHNR and CDR2 FQNEAQ (reference sequence). The CDR3 length is 17 residues. CDR3 sequence (DNA): TGTGCCAGCAGCTTATTGCCAGGGGGCTTACCGGGGAATGAGCAGTTCTTC. As protein: CASSLLPGGLPGNEQFF.

This clone was seen a single time. The DNA of the CDR3 is TGTGCCAGCAGCAAAAGGGGGCCCGGGACCTACGAGCAGTACTTC. Translation gives CASSKRGPGTYEQYF. This rearrangement joins TRBV2 to TRBJ2-7, with 7 bases aligning to TRBD1. With V trimmed by 6 bases and J by 2 bases, 10 bases remained unmatched. Germline CDR1 is SNHLY and CDR2 is FYNNEI. The CDR3 totals 15 residues.

This clone has more than one count but fewer than ten. The chain links TRBV19 to TRBJ2-1, with a tentative D call TRBD2 (5 bases). The length of the CDR3 is 13 residues. V lost 5 bases and J lost 3, with 8 bases in between. Germline CDR1 reads LNHDA; CDR2 reads SQIVND (reference sequence). CDR3 sequence (DNA): TGTGCCAGTAGTTATGGAGGCTACAATGAGCAGTTCTTC. Protein: CASSYGGYNEQFF.

The rearrangement joins TRBV7-3 to TRBJ1-2; 7 positions agree with TRBD1. This CDR3 comprises 14 residues. V lost 5 bases, J lost 0 bases, and 3 bases stayed unmatched. Germline lookup yields CDR1 SGHTA and CDR2 FQGTGA. CDR3: CASSPGQANYGYTF. CDR3 bases: TGTGCCAGCAGCCCCGGACAGGCTAACTATGGCTACACCTTC.

This clone was counted only a few times. The same CDR3 is also encoded by other DNA sequences in this sample. This chain links TRBV5-5 with TRBJ2-7; D is unclear. This CDR3 is 12 amino acids long. CDR1 is SGHKS and CDR2 is YYEKEE in the germline V gene (reference sequence). V lost 0 bases to trimming and J lost 3 bases, with 4 bases between them. CDR3 DNA sequence: TGTGCCAGCAGCTTGGTAGGCTACGAGCAGTACTTC. Encoded protein: CASSLVGYEQYF.

This clone was counted a single time. This sequence joins TRBV7-9 and TRBJ2-5; weak D call: TRBD1 (6 bases). Germline CDR1 is SEHNR and CDR2 is FQNEAQ (reference sequence). V lost 3 bases and J lost 2, with 13 bases in between. This CDR3 is 15 amino acids long. The CDR3 region is CASSFSTGLQETQYF. In DNA form, the CDR3 reads TGTGCCAGCAGCTTTTCTACAGGGCTTCAAGAGACCCAGTACTTC.

The chain links TRBV30 to TRBJ1-5; no firm D call. Trimming stripped 1 base from V and 8 bases from J, with 18 bases between. CDR1 GTSNPN and CDR2 SVGIG come from the germline V gene (reference sequence). This CDR3 contains 15 residues. The DNA for the CDR3 is TGTGCCTGGAGTGCCACCGGGCAGGTACGGGAGCCCCAGCATTTT. Its protein is CAWSATGQVREPQHF.

V gene TRBV19 combines with J gene TRBJ1-2; perhaps TRBD1 as D (5 bases). V lost 4 bases to trimming and J lost 7 bases, with 16 bases between them. There are 14 residues in the CDR3. The germline V gene has CDR1 LNHDA and CDR2 SQIVND (reference sequence). The CDR3 protein is CASSKTGTLAGYTF. The CDR3 DNA follows: TGTGCCAGTAGTAAGACCGGGACGCTCGCTGGCTACACCTTC.

This rearrangement joins TRBV6-5 to TRBJ1-2; D may be TRBD1 (6 bases). This CDR3 spans 14 amino acids. From germline, CDR1 is MNHEY and CDR2 SVGAGI. The V end lost 3 bases, the J end lost 4 bases, and 12 bases lay between the germline ends. CDR3 nucleotide sequence: TGTGCCAGCAGTTATTATGAGGACAGCTATGGCTACACCTTC. It yields the protein CASSYYEDSYGYTF.

This chain uses TRBV14 with TRBJ1-2, with 8 bases fitting TRBD1. CDR1 SGHDN and CDR2 FVKESK come from the germline V gene. J gave up 4 bases and V 2 bases, and 9 bases lay outside the gene matches. The CDR3 totals 16 residues. The CDR3 region has the DNA TGTGCCAGCAGCCAACGAGCCAGGGGGCCTGGCTATGGCTACACCTTC. Encoded protein: CASSQRARGPGYGYTF.

V usage is TRBV4-1 and J usage is TRBJ2-5; 8 bases are shared with TRBD2. This CDR3 is 19 amino acids long. Germline assignment: CDR1 MGHRA and CDR2 YSYEKL. The V and J ends lost 0 bases and 5 bases, in that order; junction bases with no gene match: 17. The CDR3 region is CASSQEGPGGPNPRETQYF. As DNA, the CDR3 is TGCGCCAGCAGCCAAGAAGGCCCGGGGGGGCCCAACCCACGGGAGACCCAGTACTTC.

The rearrangement joins TRBV7-9 to TRBJ1-6, with D unresolved. Between the trimmed V and J ends, which lost 3 bases and 7 bases, there was a span of 4 bases. The CDR3 has 12 residues. Per germline, CDR1 SEHNR and CDR2 FQNEAQ (reference sequence). The DNA for the CDR3 is TGTGCCAGCAGCTTCGAGAATTCACCCCTCCACTTT. Its protein product is CASSFENSPLHF.

The V and J genes are TRBV6-6 and TRBJ1-2; 8 positions agree with TRBD1. Losses at the gene ends were 5 bases for V and 4 bases for J; bases not matched to a gene: 12. This CDR3 contains 16 residues. Germline V gives CDR1 MNHNY, CDR2 SVGAGI (reference sequence). The CDR3 protein is CASSLPGRQGLYGYTF. The DNA of the CDR3 is TGTGCCAGCAGTCTACCCGGGAGACAGGGGCTCTATGGCTACACCTTC.

This clone was picked up a small number of times. The chain carries TRBV6-4 and TRBJ2-7; D unresolved. CDR1 and CDR2 from the germline V gene are MRHNA and SNTAGT. Trimming stripped 5 bases from V and 2 bases from J, with 16 bases between. This CDR3 spans 15 amino acids. For the CDR3, the DNA is TGTGCCAGCAGTTTCGGCCCCCCAAATGCCTACGAGCAGTACTTC. Encoded protein: CASSFGPPNAYEQYF.

The chain recombines TRBV11-3 with TRBJ2-2; D perhaps matches TRBD1 (6 bases). Trimming took off 1 base at V and 0 bases at J, with 18 bases between the two ends. Looked up from germline, CDR1 is SGHNT and CDR2 is YENEEA. The length of the CDR3 is 19 residues. The CDR3 loop reads CASSLGLGHFSTNTGELFF. CDR3 coding DNA: TGTGCCAGCAGCTTAGGCCTGGGACACTTTTCAACGAACACCGGGGAGCTGTTTTTT.

J is TRBJ2-1 and V is TRBV9; D is uncertain. V was cut by 0 bases and J by 0 bases, with 13 bases left in between. The CDR3 loop spans 17 amino acids. CDR1 SGDLS and CDR2 YYNGEE come from the germline V gene. The CDR3 reads CASSVAPTGRSYNEQFF. The CDR3 DNA reads as TGTGCCAGCAGCGTAGCGCCCACGGGCCGCTCCTACAATGAGCAGTTCTTC.

The chain is built from TRBV5-6 and TRBJ1-5, with a tentative D call TRBD1 (5 bases). V was shortened by 4 bases and J by 5 bases, with 13 bases between the two germline ends. The CDR3 sequence is 14 residues long. Germline-derived CDR1 and CDR2 are SGHDT and YYEEEE. The CDR3 DNA reads TGTGCCAGCAGCACCCGGGGGAATTATCAGCCCCAGCATTTT. As protein: CASSTRGNYQPQHF.

The V gene is TRBV7-2, the J gene TRBJ2-1; D call uncertain. With 1 base removed from V and 0 bases from J, the gap between germline ends came to 7 bases. CDR3 length equals 15 residues. The germline gives CDR1 SGHTA, CDR2 FQGNSA. DNA for the CDR3: TGTGCCAGCAGCTTAGACTCTAGCTCCTACAATGAGCAGTTCTTC. This sequence encodes CASSLDSSSYNEQFF.

The V call is TRBV7-2, the J call TRBJ2-5; 8 positions match TRBD2. The CDR3 sequence is 15 residues long. V lost 1 base to trimming and J lost 4 bases; unmatched junction nucleotides: 5. Germline assignment: CDR1 SGHTA and CDR2 FQGNSA. CDR3 sequence: CASSLVAGLVETQYF. CDR3 nucleotide sequence: TGTGCCAGCAGCTTAGTAGCGGGGCTTGTAGAGACCCAGTACTTC.

The chain employs TRBV7-8 and TRBJ2-5; possibly TRBD1 for D (6 bases). This CDR3 is built from 15 residues. V was clipped by 5 bases and J by 5 bases, with 18 bases between them. Germline CDR1 SGHVS, CDR2 FQNEAQ. CDR3 amino acids: CASSGIPGQKETQYF. The CDR3 DNA is TGTGCCAGCAGCGGGATTCCGGGACAAAAGGAGACCCAGTACTTC.

The chain links TRBV18 to TRBJ2-7; maybe TRBD1 (7 bases). Germline loops: CDR1 KGHSH, CDR2 LQKENI. V was clipped by 6 bases and J by 3 bases, with 15 bases between them. CDR3 length: 14 amino acids. The CDR3 nucleotides are TGTGCCAGCTCGCCCCGACAGGGAGGCTACGAGCAGTACTTC. It is translated as CASSPRQGGYEQYF.

The rearrangement joins TRBV11-3 to TRBJ2-7, with 9 bases matching TRBD1. The junction had 4 bases not matched to a gene; V was cut back by 5 bases and J by 2 bases. The CDR3 runs 14 residues. CDR1 is SGHNT, CDR2 YENEEA, per germline. CDR3 in DNA: TGTGCCAGCAGCCCCCGGGACAGGGCCTACGAGCAGTACTTC. As protein: CASSPRDRAYEQYF.